This T cell receptor beta chain is drawn from a study of shared clonotypes between healthy human individuals. V was clipped by 7 bases and J by 7 bases, with 20 bases between them. There are 15 residues in the CDR3. Germline values: CDR1 SEHNR, CDR2 FQNEAQ (reference sequence). Study conclusions and caveats: Among donors, the sharing of clonotypes was expected to be influenced by sequencing depth. Non-shared clonotypes had lower generation probabilities than those shared by all four donors.

Deep-level running was used for the assay. This table comes from immunoSEQ multiplex PCR, and its TCRdb copy is limited to in-frame clones, with some not included. The table lists 2,500,000 or so clones, under 95% of them singletons. On this clone: Antigen: not known.

Sequencing was carried out using naive CD4+ T cells from PBMCs. Subset noted: CD45RA+ positively selected. The TCR sequence derives from a man between 18 and 29 years old in good health. Some clones in this sample may be carry-over from other donors' samples. The chain uses TRBV7-9 and TRBJ2-1, with D possibly matching TRBD2 (5 bases). The CDR3, as DNA: TGTGCCAGCACTCCCCGCAGTCTAGCAGAAAATGAGCAGTTCTTC. As protein: CASTPRSLAENEQFF.